This record looks at one T cell receptor (beta chain) sequence and its context. There are 14 residues in the CDR3. Per the germline V gene, CDR1 is LNHDA and CDR2 is SQIVND (reference sequence). V dropped 5 bases and J dropped 5; count of bases not matched to a gene: 7. This specimen comes from a study of T cell changes during pregnancy in multiple sclerosis. This table comes from immunoSEQ multiplex PCR, and its TCRdb copy is limited to in-frame clones, with some not included. Here the sample spans about 76,000 clones, around 93% being singletons. Specimen: peripheral blood, collected in the second trimester of pregnancy. The genes are TRBV19 and TRBJ1-1; TRBD1 aligns across 8 bases. This TCR came from a female donor with multiple sclerosis, enrolled in a pregnancy study. CDR3 nucleotides: TGTGCCAGTAGTGTAGCGGACAGGGTAACTGAAGCTTTCTTT. The encoded protein is CASSVADRVTEAFF.